The 4 T cell receptor beta chains below all came from one sample that was sequenced in a study of T-cell memory formation after mild COVID-19 listed by TCRdb under 2021. The library came from 5' RACE. The sequencer was an Illumina NovaSeq 6000. TCRdb itself trimmed the public reads at Q25 with fastp, ran MiXCR and retained productive beta chains. Each entry merges the rows of one CDR3 protein and shows their most common DNA and genes. Counted in this sample were more than 150,000 distinct CDR3 sequences; less than 20% of them appeared once. Roughly 3.7% of the sample is taken by the ten largest. Sequenced: PBMCs or a T cell subset sorted from them (not recorded which). These TCRs come from a man between 18 and 35 years old who had mild COVID-19 (a few samples of this study predate the infection). The sample titles of this study are shuffled in the database, so cell type and time point are left out; the donor was told from shared clones.

This clonotype has only a few counts. CDR3 in amino acids: CATTQGQGAYEQYV. DNA for the CDR3: TGTGCCACTACCCAGGGACAGGGGGCTTACGAGCAGTACGTC. This chain links TRBV28 with TRBJ2-7; 12 positions agree with TRBD1. CDR1 and CDR2 (germline): MDHEN, SYDVKM. There are 14 residues in the CDR3. With 10 bases clipped from V and 4 bases from J, the junction kept 8 bases outside the gene matches.

Many counts were recorded for this clonotype. The chain uses TRBV10-3 and TRBJ2-1; 9 positions agree with TRBD1. With V trimmed by 6 bases and J by 6 bases, 6 bases remained unmatched. Looked up from germline, CDR1 is ENHRY and CDR2 is SYGVKD. The CDR3 is 14 residues long. The CDR3 DNA reads as TGTGCCATCAGGCCGGGACAGGGTAGCAATGAGCAGTTCTTC. This gives the protein CAIRPGQGSNEQFF.

This clonotype was detected once. The CDR3 nucleotides read TGTGCCAGCAGTCCGGGACTATTGGGGTACAATGAGCAGTTCTTC. Protein product: CASSPGLLGYNEQFF. The chain recombines TRBV3-1 with TRBJ2-1; TRBD2 agrees at 7 bases. The CDR3 loop spans 15 amino acids. The trim removed 6 bases at V and 4 bases at J, leaving 9 bases unmatched. The germline V gene has CDR1 LGHDT and CDR2 YNNKEL (reference sequence).

The V call is TRBV5-1, the J call TRBJ2-5; a possible D gene is TRBD1 (6 bases). V was trimmed by 4 bases and J by 1 base, leaving 8 bases between them. The CDR3 spans 13 residues. From germline, CDR1 is SGHRS and CDR2 YFSETQ. CDR3 residues: CASSLDSQETQYF. CDR3 nucleotides: TGCGCCAGCAGCCTGGACAGCCAAGAGACCCAGTACTTC.